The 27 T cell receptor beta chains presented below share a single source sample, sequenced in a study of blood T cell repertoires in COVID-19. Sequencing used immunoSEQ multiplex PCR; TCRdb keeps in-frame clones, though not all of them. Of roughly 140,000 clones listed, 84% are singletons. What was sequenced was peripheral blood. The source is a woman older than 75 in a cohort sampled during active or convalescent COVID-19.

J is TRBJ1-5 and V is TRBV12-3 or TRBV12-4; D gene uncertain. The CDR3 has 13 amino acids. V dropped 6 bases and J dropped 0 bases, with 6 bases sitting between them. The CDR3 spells CASSPNSNQPQHF. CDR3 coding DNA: TGTGCCAGCAGCCCTAATAGCAATCAGCCCCAGCATTTT.

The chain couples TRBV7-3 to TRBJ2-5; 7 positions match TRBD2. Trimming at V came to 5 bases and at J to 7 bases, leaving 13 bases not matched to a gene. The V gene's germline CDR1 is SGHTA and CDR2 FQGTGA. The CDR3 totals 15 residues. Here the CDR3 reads CASSPVQRGGGTQYF. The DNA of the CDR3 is TGTGCCAGCAGCCCGGTTCAGCGGGGTGGTGGGACCCAGTACTTC.

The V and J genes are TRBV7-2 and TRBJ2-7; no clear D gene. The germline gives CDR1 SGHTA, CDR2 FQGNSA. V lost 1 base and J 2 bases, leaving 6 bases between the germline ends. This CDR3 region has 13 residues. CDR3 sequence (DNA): TGTGCCAGCAGCTTAGTACAGACCTACGAGCAGTACTTC. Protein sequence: CASSLVQTYEQYF.

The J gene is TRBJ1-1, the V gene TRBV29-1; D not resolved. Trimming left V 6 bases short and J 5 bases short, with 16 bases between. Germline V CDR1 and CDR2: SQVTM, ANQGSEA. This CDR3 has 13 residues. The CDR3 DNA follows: TGCAGCGTCCTACAAACAGCGGGAACTGAAGCTTTCTTT. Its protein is CSVLQTAGTEAFF.

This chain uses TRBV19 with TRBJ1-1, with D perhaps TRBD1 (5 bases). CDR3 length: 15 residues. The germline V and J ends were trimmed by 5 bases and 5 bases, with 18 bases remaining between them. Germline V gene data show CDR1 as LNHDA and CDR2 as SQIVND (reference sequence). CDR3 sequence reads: CASSPLGEGGTEAFF. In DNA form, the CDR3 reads TGTGCCAGTAGTCCTCTGGGGGAGGGAGGGACTGAAGCTTTCTTT.

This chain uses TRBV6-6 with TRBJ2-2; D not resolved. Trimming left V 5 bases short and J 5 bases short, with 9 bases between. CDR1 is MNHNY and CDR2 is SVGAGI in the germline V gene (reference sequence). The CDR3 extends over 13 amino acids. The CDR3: CASSPLRTGELFF. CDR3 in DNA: TGTGCCAGCAGTCCTCTCCGGACCGGGGAGCTGTTTTTT.

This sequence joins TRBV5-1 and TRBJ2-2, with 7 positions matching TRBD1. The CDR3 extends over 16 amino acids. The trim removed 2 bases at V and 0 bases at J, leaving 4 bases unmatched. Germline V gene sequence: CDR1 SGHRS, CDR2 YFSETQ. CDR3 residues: CASSLGTASNTGELFF. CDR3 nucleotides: TGCGCCAGCAGCTTAGGGACAGCTTCGAACACCGGGGAGCTGTTTTTT.

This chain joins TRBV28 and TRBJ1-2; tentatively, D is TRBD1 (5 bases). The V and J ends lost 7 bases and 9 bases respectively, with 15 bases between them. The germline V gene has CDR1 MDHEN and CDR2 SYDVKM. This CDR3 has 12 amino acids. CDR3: CASTAGITRYTF. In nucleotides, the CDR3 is TGTGCCAGCACCGCAGGGATTACGCGCTACACCTTC.

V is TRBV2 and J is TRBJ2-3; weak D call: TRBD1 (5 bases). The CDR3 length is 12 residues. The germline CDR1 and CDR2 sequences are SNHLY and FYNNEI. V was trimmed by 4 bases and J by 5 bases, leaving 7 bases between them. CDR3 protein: CASSVTGDTQYF. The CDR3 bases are TGTGCCAGCAGTGTTACAGGAGATACGCAGTATTTT.

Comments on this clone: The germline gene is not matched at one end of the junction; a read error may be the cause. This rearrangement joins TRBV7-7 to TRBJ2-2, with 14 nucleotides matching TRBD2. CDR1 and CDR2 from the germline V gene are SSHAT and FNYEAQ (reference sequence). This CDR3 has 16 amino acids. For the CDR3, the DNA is TGTGCTAGCAGCGGACAGACTAGCGGGGGGGCCGGGGAGCTGTTTTTT. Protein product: CASSGQTSGGAGELFF.

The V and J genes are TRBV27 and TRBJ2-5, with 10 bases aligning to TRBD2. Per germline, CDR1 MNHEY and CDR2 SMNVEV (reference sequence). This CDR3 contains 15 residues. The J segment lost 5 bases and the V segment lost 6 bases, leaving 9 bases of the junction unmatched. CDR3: CASSDTGLATETQYF. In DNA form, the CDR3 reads TGTGCCAGCAGCGACACGGGACTAGCGACGGAGACCCAGTACTTC.

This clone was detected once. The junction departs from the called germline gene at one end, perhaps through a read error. The CDR3 nucleotides are TGTGCCAGCAGCACCTCCGGGAAGCTGTTTTTT. Its translation: CASSTSGKLFF. The J gene is TRBJ2-2, the V gene TRBV9; perhaps TRBD2 as D (5 bases). The CDR3 is 11 residues long. Looked up from germline, CDR1 is SGDLS and CDR2 is YYNGEE.

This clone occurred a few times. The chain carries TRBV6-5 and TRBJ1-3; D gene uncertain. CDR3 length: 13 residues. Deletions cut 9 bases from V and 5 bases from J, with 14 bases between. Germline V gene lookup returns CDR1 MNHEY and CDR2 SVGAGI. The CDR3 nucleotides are TGTGCCAGTTCCGACGGGGTTAGAAACACCATATATTTT. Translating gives CASSDGVRNTIYF.

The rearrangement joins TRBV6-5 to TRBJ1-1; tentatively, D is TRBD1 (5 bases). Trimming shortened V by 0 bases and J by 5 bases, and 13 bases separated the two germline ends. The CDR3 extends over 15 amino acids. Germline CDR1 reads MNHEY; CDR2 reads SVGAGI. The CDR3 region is CASSYSGAGETEAFF. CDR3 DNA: TGTGCCAGCAGTTACTCAGGGGCGGGAGAGACTGAAGCTTTCTTT.

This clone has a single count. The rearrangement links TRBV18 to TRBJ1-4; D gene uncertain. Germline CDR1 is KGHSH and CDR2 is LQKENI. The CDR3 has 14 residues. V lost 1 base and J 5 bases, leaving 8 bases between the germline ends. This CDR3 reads CASSPQSMNEKLFF. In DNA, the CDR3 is TGTGCCAGCTCACCACAGAGCATGAATGAAAAACTGTTTTTT.

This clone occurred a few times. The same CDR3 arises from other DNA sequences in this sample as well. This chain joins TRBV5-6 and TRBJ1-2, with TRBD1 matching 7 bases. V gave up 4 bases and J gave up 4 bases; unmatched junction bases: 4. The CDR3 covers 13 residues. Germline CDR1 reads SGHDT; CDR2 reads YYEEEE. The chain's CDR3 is CASSPGTAYGYTF. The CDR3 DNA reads TGTGCCAGCAGCCCCGGGACAGCCTATGGCTACACCTTC.

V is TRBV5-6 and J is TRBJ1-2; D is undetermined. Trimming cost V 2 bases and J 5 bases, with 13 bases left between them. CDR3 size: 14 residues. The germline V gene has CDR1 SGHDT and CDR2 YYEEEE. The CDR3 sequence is CASSFEAPTYGYTF. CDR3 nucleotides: TGTGCCAGCAGCTTTGAGGCCCCTACGTATGGCTACACCTTC.

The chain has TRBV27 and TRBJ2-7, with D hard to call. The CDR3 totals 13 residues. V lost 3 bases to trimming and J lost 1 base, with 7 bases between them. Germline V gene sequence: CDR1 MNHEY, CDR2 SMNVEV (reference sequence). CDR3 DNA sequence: TGTGCCAGCAGTTTGAGAGCATCCTACGAGCAGTACTTC. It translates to CASSLRASYEQYF.

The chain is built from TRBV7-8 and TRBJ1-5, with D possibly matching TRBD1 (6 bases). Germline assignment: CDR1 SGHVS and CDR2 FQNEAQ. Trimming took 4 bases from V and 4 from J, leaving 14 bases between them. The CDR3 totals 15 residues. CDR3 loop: CASSSRLQGNQPQHF. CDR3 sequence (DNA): TGTGCCAGCAGCTCCAGATTACAGGGTAATCAGCCCCAGCATTTT.

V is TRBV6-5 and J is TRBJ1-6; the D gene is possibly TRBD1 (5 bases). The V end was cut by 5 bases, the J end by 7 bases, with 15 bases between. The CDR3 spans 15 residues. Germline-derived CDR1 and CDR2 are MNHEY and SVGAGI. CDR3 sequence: CASSPISRENSPLHF. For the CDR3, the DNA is TGTGCCAGCAGTCCAATAAGCAGGGAAAATTCACCCCTCCACTTT.

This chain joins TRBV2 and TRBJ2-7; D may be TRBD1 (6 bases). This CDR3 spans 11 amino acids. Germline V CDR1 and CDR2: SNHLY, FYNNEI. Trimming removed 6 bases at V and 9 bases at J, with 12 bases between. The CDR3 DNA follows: TGTGCCAGCAGCCCAACAGGGATGCAGTACTTC. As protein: CASSPTGMQYF.

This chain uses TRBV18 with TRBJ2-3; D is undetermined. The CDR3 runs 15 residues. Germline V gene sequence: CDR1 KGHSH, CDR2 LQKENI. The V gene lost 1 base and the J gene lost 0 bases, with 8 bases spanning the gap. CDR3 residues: CASSPLGSSTDTQYF. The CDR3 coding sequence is TGTGCCAGCTCACCACTGGGCTCAAGCACAGATACGCAGTATTTT.

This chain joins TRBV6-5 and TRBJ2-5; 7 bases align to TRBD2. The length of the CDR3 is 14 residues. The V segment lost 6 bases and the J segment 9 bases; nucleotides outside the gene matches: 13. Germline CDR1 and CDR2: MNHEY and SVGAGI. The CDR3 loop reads CASRRGSGNSAQYF. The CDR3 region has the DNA TGTGCCAGCAGGCGGGGGTCCGGGAATTCGGCCCAGTACTTC.

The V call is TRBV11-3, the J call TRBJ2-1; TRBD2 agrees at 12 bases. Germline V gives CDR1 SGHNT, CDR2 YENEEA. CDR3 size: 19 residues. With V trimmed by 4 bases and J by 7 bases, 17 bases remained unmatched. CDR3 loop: CASSSPWLAGGPLGNEQFF. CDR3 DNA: TGTGCCAGCAGCTCCCCCTGGCTAGCGGGGGGGCCTTTAGGGAATGAGCAGTTCTTC.

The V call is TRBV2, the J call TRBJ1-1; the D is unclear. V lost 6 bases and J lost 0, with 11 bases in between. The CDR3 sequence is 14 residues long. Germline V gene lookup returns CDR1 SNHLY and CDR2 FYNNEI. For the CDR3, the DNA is TGTGCCAGCAGATACCCCGGGGTGAACACTGAAGCTTTCTTT. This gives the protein CASRYPGVNTEAFF.

The CDR3 spells CASSPEGRGVYGYTF. The CDR3 region has the DNA TGTGCCAGCAGCCCGGAAGGCAGGGGTGTTTATGGCTACACCTTC. The V call is TRBV5-5, the J call TRBJ1-2; D possibly corresponds to TRBD1 (6 bases). V lost 4 bases, J lost 5 bases, and 18 bases lay in between. CDR1 and CDR2 (germline): SGHKS, YYEKEE (reference sequence). CDR3 length: 15 amino acids.

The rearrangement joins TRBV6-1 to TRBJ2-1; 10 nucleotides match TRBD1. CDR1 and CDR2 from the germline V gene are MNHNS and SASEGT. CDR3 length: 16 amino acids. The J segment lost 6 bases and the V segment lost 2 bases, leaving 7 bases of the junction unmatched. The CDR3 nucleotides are TGTGCCAGCAGTGAATGGCCCGGGACAGGGGCCAATGAGCAGTTCTTC. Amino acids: CASSEWPGTGANEQFF.